The rows below give T cell receptor beta chains drawn from one sample of a study of blood T cell repertoires in COVID-19. Assay: immunoSEQ multiplex PCR; the TCRdb copy retains only in-frame clones and omits some. The sample has about 250,000 clones; 80% to 90% are singletons. Material for sequencing was peripheral blood. The receptor source for this set is a man aged 25-45 years with acute or convalescent COVID-19. Both conserved end residues are part of each CDR3. The D gene is left open where the match is weak. The size of a clone is reported for some rows only, either as once, few or many, or as a class for expanded clones.

j_gene,d_gene,abundance,v_gene,CDR3nt,CDR3aa
TRBJ1-2,NA,NA,TRBV28,TGTGCCAGCAACTCTCAAAACGGGGGAGGCTATGGCTACACCTTC,CASNSQNGGGYGYTF
TRBJ1-2,TRBD1,NA,TRBV28,TGTGCCAGCAGTCCGGGACAGGGAGGCTACTATGCTGGCTACACCTTC,CASSPGQGGYYAGYTF
TRBJ2-2,TRBD1,NA,TRBV6-1,TGTGCCAGCAGTGAATACAGGGGGCGCGGCACCGGGGAGCTGTTTTTT,CASSEYRGRGTGELFF
TRBJ1-6,NA,NA,TRBV10-2,TGCGCCAGCAGTGAGCTCAGGCGGGGGAATTCACCCCTCCACTTT,CASSELRRGNSPLHF
TRBJ1-4,TRBD1,few,TRBV5-1,TGCGCCAGCAGCCACCGGGACAGGGGGAATGAAAAACTGTTTTTT,CASSHRDRGNEKLFF
TRBJ1-1,NA,NA,TRBV6-6,TGTGCCAGCAGTCCCAACCTTCCGGGACACCCCCCGCGAGATGGAGCTTTCTTT,CASSPNLPGHPPRDGAFF
TRBJ2-7,NA,NA,TRBV27,TGTGCCAGCAGTTTATTAGGGGTAGACTACGAGCAGTACTTC,CASSLLGVDYEQYF
TRBJ1-5,NA,NA,TRBV6-6,TGTGCCACCGCCCGGGGGGCGAATCAGCCCCAGCATTTT,CATARGANQPQHF
TRBJ2-1,NA,NA,TRBV4-1,TGCGCCAGCAGCCAAGAAGAAGCCCCGCGGGACAATGAGCAGTTCTTC,CASSQEEAPRDNEQFF
TRBJ2-7,TRBD1,once,TRBV11-2,TGTGCCAGCAGCTTTTCCGGACAGGGGGCACACGAGCAGTACTTC,CASSFSGQGAHEQYF
TRBJ2-2,NA,NA,TRBV28,TGTGCCAGCAGCGGTCCTGGGACTGGAACGAACACCGGGGAGCTGTTTTTT,CASSGPGTGTNTGELFF
TRBJ2-1,TRBD1,NA,TRBV5-5,TGTGCCAGCAGCTCCGGACAGGGGATGAACAATGAGCAGTTCTTC,CASSSGQGMNNEQFF
TRBJ1-2,NA,NA,TRBV5-4,TGTGCCAGCAGCTTGGGCGGGGGAGGCCATTATGGCTACACCTTC,CASSLGGGGHYGYTF
TRBJ2-1,NA,NA,TRBV3-1/TRBV3-2,TGTGCCAGCAGCCAAATTGGGACTGCCGAGCAGTTCTTC,CASSQIGTAEQFF
TRBJ2-1,TRBD1,few,TRBV5-1,TGCGCCAGCAGCTTTTCTCTACGGACAGGGGTCTACAATGAGCAGTTCTTC,CASSFSLRTGVYNEQFF
TRBJ1-1,NA,NA,TRBV28,TGTGCCAGCAGTTTATACCAGGGGCGGAACACTGAAGCTTTCTTT,CASSLYQGRNTEAFF
TRBJ1-5,NA,NA,TRBV2,TGTGCCAGCAGTGAAGCGCAGGCAGGGAGCAATCAGCCCCAGCATTTT,CASSEAQAGSNQPQHF
TRBJ2-3,TRBD1,NA,TRBV5-4,TGTGCCAGCAGCCACAGGGGTAGCACAGATACGCAGTATTTT,CASSHRGSTDTQYF
TRBJ2-7,TRBD2,NA,TRBV4-1,TGCGCCAGCAGCCAAGATCAGGGCGGGAGACGGTACGAGCAGTACTTC,CASSQDQGGRRYEQYF
TRBJ2-5,TRBD2,NA,TRBV5-6,TGTGCCAGCAGACAGGGACTAGCGGTACAAGAGACCCAGTACTTC,CASRQGLAVQETQYF
TRBJ2-7,TRBD2,once,TRBV5-6,TGTGCCAGCAGCCCGACCGGGACTAGCGGTAAGCAGTACTTC,CASSPTGTSGKQYF
TRBJ1-1,TRBD1,NA,TRBV5-1,TGCGCCAGCAGTCACAATCAGGGGGCCAATCCTGAAGCTTTCTTT,CASSHNQGANPEAFF
TRBJ2-5,NA,once,TRBV5-4,TGTGCCAGCAGCTTGGCCGCGGAGGGGAAGGAGACCCAGTACTTC,CASSLAAEGKETQYF
TRBJ1-1,TRBD1,NA,TRBV11-2,TGTGCCAGCAGCACCCGGCGGGACAGGGGAAAGTTAGGGGGTGAAGCTTTCTTT,CASSTRRDRGKLGGEAFF
TRBJ2-7,TRBD2,NA,TRBV19,TGTGCCAGTAGGACGGGGGGGGCAGACAACGAGCAGTACTTC,CASRTGGADNEQYF
TRBJ1-2,TRBD1,once,TRBV27,TGTGCCAGCAGTTCCTACAGGGGTGGGGGCTACACCTTC,CASSSYRGGGYTF
TRBJ1-4,NA,NA,TRBV7-9,TGTGCCAGCAGCCCCCGGTTAGGGGGAATTAATGAAAAACTGTTTTTT,CASSPRLGGINEKLFF
TRBJ1-1,NA,NA,TRBV5-4,TGTGCCAGCAGCTTGGGTGGGCCTGGCACTGAAGCTTTCTTT,CASSLGGPGTEAFF
TRBJ2-7,TRBD1,NA,TRBV5-4,TGTGCCAGCAGCTCGACAGGGGGCGAGTACGAGCAGTACTTC,CASSSTGGEYEQYF
TRBJ1-6,TRBD1,NA,TRBV18,TGTGCCAGCTCATCGGACAGGGCCGGTTCACCCCTCCACTTT,CASSSDRAGSPLHF
TRBJ2-7,NA,NA,TRBV5-1,TGCGCCAGCAGCTTGTTTCACAGACACTACGAGCAGTACTTC,CASSLFHRHYEQYF
TRBJ2-1,TRBD2,NA,TRBV5-6,TGTGCCAACAGCTTGTCAGCGGGGGCCCCAAATGAGCAGTTCTTC,CANSLSAGAPNEQFF
TRBJ2-7,TRBD1,once,TRBV7-2,TGTGCCAGCAGCCCCGTATGGGGGACAGGGGGTTACAAGCAGTACTTC,CASSPVWGTGGYKQYF
TRBJ2-7,NA,NA,TRBV27,TGTGCCAGCAGTTTATCACAGGGATCCTACGAGCAGTACTTC,CASSLSQGSYEQYF
TRBJ1-1,TRBD1,NA,TRBV5-6,TGTGCCAGCAGCTTGGGGCAGGGGGTTGGTGAAGCTTTCTTT,CASSLGQGVGEAFF
TRBJ1-5,NA,NA,TRBV4-2,TGTGCCAGCAGCCAAGAAGTCGGGAATAGCAATCAGCCCCAGCATTTT,CASSQEVGNSNQPQHF
TRBJ2-1,NA,NA,TRBV7-9,TGTGCCAGCAGCCCCAGTTACAATGAGCAGTTCTTC,CASSPSYNEQFF
TRBJ1-5,NA,NA,TRBV4-1,TGCGCCAGCAGCCAAGATCAGAGCGATCAGCCCCAGCATTTT,CASSQDQSDQPQHF
TRBJ2-7,TRBD2,NA,TRBV28,TGTGCCAGCAGCCCGACTAGCGGGACTACACCCTACGAGCAGTACTTC,CASSPTSGTTPYEQYF
TRBJ2-1,NA,NA,TRBV4-1,TGCGCCAGCAGCCAAGCCCTCCGGACGGGGTACAATGAGCAGTTCTTC,CASSQALRTGYNEQFF
TRBJ1-1,NA,NA,TRBV3-1/TRBV3-2,TGTGCCAGCAGCCCGCCAGGGGTTTCGAGAAACACTGAAGCTTTCTTT,CASSPPGVSRNTEAFF
TRBJ1-6,NA,NA,TRBV2,TGTGCCAGCAGGATGACAGCTTCGAATTCACCCCTCCACTTT,CASRMTASNSPLHF
TRBJ2-1,TRBD2,once,TRBV9,TGTGCCAGCAGCCCGGGACTAGCGGGAGTGATCTACAATGAGCAGTTCTTC,CASSPGLAGVIYNEQFF